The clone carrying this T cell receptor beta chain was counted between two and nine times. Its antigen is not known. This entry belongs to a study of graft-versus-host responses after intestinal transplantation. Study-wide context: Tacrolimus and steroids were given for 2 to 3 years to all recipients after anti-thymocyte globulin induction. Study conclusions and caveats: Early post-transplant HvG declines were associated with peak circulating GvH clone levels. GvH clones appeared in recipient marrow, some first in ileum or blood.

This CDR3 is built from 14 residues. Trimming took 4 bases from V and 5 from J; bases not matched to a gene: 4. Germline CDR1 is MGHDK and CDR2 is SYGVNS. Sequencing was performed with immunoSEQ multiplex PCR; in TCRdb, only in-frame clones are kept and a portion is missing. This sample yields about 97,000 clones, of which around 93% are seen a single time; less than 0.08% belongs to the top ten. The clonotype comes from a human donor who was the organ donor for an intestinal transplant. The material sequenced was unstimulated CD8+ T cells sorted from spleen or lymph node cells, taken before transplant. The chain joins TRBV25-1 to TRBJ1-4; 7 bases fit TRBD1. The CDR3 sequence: CASSVGTANEKLFF. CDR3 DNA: TGTGCCAGCAGTGTTGGGACAGCGAATGAAAAACTGTTTTTT.